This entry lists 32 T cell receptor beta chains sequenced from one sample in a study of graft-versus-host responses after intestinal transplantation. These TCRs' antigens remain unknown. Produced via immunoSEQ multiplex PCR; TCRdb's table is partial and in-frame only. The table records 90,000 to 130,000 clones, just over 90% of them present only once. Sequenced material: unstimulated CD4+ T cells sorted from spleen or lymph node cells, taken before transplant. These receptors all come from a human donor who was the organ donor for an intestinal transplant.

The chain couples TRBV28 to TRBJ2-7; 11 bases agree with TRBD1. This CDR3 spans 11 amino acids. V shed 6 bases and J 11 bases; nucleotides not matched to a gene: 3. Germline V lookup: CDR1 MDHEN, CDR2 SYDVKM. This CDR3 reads CASRGTGGKYF. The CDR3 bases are TGTGCCAGCAGAGGGACAGGGGGAAAGTACTTC.

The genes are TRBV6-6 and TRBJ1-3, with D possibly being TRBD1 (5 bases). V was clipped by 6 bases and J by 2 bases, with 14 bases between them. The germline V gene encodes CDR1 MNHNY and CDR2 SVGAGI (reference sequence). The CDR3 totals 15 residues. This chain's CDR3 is CASSYDRGPGNTIYF. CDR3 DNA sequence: TGTGCCAGCAGCTACGACAGAGGACCTGGAAACACCATATATTTT.

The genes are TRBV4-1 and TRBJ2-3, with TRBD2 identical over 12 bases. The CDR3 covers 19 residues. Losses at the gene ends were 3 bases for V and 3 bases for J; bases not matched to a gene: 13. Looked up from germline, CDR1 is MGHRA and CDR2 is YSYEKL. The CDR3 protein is CASSHLTSTSGRGTDTQYF. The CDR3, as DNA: TGCGCCAGCAGCCACCTCACCTCGACTAGCGGGAGAGGGACAGATACGCAGTATTTT.

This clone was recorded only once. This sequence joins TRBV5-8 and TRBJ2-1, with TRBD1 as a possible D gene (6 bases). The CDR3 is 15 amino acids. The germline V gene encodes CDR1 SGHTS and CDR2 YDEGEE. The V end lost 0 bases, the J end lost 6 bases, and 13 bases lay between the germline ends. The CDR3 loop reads CASSLDAGAGNEQFF. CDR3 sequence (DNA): TGTGCCAGCAGCTTGGATGCAGGGGCAGGCAATGAGCAGTTCTTC.

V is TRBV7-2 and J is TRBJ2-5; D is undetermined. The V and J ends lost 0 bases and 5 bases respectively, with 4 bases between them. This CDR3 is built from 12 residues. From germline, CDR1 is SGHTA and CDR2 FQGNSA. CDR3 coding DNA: TGTGCCAGCAGCTTAGCTCGGGAGACCCAGTACTTC. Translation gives CASSLARETQYF.

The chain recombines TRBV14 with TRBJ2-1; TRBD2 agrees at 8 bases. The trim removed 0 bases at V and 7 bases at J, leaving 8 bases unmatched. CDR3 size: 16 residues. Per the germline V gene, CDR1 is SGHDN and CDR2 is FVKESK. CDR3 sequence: CASSQDRPGGGNEQFF. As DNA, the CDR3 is TGTGCCAGCAGCCAAGACCGTCCGGGCGGGGGGAATGAGCAGTTCTTC. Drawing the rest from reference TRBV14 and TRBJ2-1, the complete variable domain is EAGVTQFPSHSVIEKGQTVTLRCDPISGHDNLYWYRRVMGKEIKFLLHFVKESKQDESGMPNNRFLAERTGGTYSTLKVQPAELEDSGVYFCASSQDRPGGGNEQFFGPGTRLTVL.

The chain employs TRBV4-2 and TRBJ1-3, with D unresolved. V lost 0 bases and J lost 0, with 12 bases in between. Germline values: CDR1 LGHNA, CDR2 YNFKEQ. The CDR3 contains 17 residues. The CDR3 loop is CASSQDLGTRSGNTIYF. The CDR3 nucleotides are TGTGCCAGCAGCCAAGATTTGGGCACCCGCTCTGGAAACACCATATATTTT.

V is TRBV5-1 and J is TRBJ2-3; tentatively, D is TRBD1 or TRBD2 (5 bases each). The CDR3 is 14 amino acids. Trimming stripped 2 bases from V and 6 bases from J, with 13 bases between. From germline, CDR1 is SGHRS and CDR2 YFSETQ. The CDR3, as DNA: TGCGCCAGCAGCTTTCGAGGGACGGAGGATACGCAGTATTTT. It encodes CASSFRGTEDTQYF.

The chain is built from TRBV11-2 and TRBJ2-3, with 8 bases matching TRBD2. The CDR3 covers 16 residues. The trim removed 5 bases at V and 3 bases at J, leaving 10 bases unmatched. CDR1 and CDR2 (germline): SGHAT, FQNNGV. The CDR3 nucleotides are TGTGCCAGCAGCCCCCAATGGGCGGGAGGTACAGATACGCAGTATTTT. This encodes CASSPQWAGGTDTQYF.

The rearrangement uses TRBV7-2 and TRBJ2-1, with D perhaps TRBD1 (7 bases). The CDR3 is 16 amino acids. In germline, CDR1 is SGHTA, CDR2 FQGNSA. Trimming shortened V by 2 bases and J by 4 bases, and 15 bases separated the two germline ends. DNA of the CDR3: TGTGCCAGCAGCTTAAACTCAGGGGGGCAATACAATGAGCAGTTCTTC. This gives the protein CASSLNSGGQYNEQFF.

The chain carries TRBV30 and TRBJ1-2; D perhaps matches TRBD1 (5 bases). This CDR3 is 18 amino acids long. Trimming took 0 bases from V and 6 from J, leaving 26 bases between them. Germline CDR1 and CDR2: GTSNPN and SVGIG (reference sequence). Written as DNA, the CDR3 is TGTGCCTGGAGTGTATTCCGGCAGGGAATAGATCCTACGGATGGCTACACCTTC. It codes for CAWSVFRQGIDPTDGYTF.

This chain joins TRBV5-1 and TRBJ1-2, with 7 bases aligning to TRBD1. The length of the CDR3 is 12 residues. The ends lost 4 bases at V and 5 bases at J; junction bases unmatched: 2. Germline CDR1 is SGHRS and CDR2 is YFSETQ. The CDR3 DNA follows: TGCGCCAGCAGCCCACAGGGGTATGGCTACACCTTC. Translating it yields CASSPQGYGYTF.

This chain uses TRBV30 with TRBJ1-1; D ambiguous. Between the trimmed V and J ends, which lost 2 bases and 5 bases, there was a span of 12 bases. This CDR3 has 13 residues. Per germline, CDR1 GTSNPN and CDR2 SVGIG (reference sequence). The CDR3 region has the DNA TGTGCCTGGAGTAAGGGCCTAGGAACTGAAGCTTTCTTT. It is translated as CAWSKGLGTEAFF.

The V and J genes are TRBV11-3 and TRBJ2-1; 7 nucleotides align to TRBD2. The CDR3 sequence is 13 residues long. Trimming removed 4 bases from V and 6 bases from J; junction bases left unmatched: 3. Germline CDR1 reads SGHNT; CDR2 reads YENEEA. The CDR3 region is CASSSSGGNEQFF. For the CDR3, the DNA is TGTGCCAGCAGCTCTAGCGGAGGCAATGAGCAGTTCTTC.

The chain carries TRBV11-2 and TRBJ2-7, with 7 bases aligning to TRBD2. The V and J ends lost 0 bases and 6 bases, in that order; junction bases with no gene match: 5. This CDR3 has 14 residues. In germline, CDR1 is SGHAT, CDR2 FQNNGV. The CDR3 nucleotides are TGTGCCAGCAGCTTAGAGCAATTAGCGGGCGAGCAGTACTTC. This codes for CASSLEQLAGEQYF.

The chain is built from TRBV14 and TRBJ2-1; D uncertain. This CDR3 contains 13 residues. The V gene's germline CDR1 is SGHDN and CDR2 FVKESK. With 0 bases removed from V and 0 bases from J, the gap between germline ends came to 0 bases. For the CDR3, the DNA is TGTGCCAGCAGCCAAGACTCCTACAATGAGCAGTTCTTC. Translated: CASSQDSYNEQFF.

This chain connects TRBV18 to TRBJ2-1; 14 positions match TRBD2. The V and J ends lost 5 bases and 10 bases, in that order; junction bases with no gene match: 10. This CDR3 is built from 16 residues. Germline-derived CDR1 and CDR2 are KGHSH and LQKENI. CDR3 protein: CASSVTGLAGVGEQFF. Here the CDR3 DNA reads TGTGCCAGCTCAGTAACGGGACTAGCGGGAGTAGGGGAGCAGTTCTTC.

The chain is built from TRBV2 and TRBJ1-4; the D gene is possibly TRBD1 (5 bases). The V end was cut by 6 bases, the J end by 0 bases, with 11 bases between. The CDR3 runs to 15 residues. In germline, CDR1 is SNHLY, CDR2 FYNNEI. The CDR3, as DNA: TGTGCCAGCAGCGGGACGGCCACAACTAATGAAAAACTGTTTTTT. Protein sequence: CASSGTATTNEKLFF.

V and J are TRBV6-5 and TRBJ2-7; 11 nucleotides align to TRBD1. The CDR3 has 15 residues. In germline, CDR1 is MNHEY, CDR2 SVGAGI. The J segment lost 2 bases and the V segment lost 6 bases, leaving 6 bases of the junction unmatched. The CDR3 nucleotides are TGTGCCAGCAGAGACGGACAGGGGGCCGCCTACGAGCAGTACTTC. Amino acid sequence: CASRDGQGAAYEQYF.

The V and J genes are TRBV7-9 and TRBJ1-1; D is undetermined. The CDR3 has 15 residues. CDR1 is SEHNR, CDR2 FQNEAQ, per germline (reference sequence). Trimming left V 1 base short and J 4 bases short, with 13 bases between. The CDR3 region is CASSLGGGFATEAFF. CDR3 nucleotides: TGTGCCAGCAGCTTAGGAGGAGGGTTTGCCACTGAAGCTTTCTTT.

CDR3 protein: CASSLGLASTDTQYF. As DNA, the CDR3 is TGTGCCAGCAGCCTTGGACTAGCTAGCACAGATACGCAGTATTTT. V gene TRBV14 combines with J gene TRBJ2-3; 8 bases line up with TRBD2. This CDR3 region has 15 residues. CDR1 and CDR2 from the germline V gene are SGHDN and FVKESK. V shed 4 bases and J 0 bases; nucleotides not matched to a gene: 3.

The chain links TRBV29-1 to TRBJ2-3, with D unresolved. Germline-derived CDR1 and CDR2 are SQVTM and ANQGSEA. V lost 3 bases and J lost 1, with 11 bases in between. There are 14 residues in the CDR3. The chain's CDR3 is CSVDPDGGTDTQYF. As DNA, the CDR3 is TGCAGCGTTGATCCGGACGGTGGCACAGATACGCAGTATTTT.

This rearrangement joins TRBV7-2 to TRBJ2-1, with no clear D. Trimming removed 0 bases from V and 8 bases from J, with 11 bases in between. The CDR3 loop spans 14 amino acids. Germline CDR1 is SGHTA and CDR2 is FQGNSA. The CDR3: CASSLATTIDEQFF. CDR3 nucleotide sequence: TGTGCCAGCAGCTTAGCGACCACCATCGATGAGCAGTTCTTC.

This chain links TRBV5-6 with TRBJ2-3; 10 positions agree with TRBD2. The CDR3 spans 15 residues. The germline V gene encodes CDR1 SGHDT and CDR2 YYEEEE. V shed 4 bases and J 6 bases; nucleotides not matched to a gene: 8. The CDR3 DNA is TGTGCCAGCAGCAAATTAGCGGGAGGCCTGGATACGCAGTATTTT. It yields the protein CASSKLAGGLDTQYF.

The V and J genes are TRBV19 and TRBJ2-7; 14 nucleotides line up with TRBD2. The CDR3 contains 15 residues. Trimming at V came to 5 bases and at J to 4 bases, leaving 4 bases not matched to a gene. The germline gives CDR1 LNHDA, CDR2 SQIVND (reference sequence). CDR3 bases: TGTGCCAGTAGTCCGGGACTAGCGGGAGTTTACGAGCAGTACTTC. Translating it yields CASSPGLAGVYEQYF.

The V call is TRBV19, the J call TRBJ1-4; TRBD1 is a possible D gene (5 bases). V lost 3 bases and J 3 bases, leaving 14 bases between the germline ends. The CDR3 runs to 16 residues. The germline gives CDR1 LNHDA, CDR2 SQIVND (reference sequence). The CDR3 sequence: CASSITGILPNEKLFF. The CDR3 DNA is TGTGCCAGTAGTATTACAGGAATTCTGCCTAATGAAAAACTGTTTTTT. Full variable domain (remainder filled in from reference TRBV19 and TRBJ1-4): DGGITQSPKYLFRKEGQNVTLSCEQNLNHDAMYWYRQDPGQGLRLIYYSQIVNDFQKGDIAEGYSVSREKKESFPLTVTSAQKNPTAFYLCASSITGILPNEKLFFGSGTQLSVL.

CDR3 DNA sequence: TGTGCCAGCAGCCGGACATCCTACGAGCAGTACTTC. Translated, it gives CASSRTSYEQYF. The genes are TRBV7-2 and TRBJ2-7, with TRBD1 as a possible D gene (5 bases). From germline, CDR1 is SGHTA and CDR2 FQGNSA. Trimming shortened V by 5 bases and J by 1 base, and 6 bases separated the two germline ends. The CDR3 is 12 residues long.

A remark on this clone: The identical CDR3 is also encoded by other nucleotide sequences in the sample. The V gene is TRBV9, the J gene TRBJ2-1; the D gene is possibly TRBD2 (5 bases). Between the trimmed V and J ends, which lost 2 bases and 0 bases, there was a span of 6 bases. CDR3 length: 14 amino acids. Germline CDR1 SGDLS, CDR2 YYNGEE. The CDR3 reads CASSVSGSYNEQFF. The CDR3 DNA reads TGTGCCAGCAGCGTGAGCGGCTCCTACAATGAGCAGTTCTTC.

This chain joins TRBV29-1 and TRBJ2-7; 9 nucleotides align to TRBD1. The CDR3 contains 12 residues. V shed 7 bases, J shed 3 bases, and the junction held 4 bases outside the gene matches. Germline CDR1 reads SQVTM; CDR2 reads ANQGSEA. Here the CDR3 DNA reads TGCAGCGCCTCGACAGGGGGCTACGAGCAGTACTTC. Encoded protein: CSASTGGYEQYF.

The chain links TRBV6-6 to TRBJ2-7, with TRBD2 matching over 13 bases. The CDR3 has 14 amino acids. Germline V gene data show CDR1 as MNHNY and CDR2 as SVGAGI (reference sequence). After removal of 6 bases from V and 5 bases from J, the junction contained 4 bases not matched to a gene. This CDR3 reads CASRGLAGVHEQYF. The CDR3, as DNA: TGTGCCAGCAGAGGACTAGCGGGAGTCCACGAGCAGTACTTC.

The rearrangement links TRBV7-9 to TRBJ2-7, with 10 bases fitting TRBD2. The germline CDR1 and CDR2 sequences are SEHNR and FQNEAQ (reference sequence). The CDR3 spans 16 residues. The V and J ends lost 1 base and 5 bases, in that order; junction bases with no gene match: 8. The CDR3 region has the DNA TGTGCCAGCAGCTTAGGGGCTAGCGGGAGTCCCCACGAGCAGTACTTC. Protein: CASSLGASGSPHEQYF.

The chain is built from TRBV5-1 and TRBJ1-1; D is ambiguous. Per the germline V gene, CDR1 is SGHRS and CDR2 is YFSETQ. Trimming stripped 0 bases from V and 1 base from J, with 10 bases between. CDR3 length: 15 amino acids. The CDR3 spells CASSLDPGGNTEAFF. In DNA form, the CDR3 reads TGCGCCAGCAGCTTGGATCCGGGCGGGAACACTGAAGCTTTCTTT.